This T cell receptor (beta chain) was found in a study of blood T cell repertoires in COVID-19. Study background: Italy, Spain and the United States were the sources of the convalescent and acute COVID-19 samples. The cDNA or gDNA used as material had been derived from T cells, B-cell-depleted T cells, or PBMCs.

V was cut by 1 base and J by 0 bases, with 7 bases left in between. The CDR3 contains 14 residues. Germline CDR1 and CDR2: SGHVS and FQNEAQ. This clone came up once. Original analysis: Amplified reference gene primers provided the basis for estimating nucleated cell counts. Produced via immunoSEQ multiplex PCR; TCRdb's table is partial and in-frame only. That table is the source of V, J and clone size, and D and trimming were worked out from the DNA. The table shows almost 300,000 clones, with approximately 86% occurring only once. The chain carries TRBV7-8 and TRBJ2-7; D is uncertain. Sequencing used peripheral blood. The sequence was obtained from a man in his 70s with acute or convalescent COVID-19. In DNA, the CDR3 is TGTGCCAGCAGCTTAGTCCCCAGCTCCTACGAGCAGTACTTC. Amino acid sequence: CASSLVPSSYEQYF.